Sequencing of this T cell receptor beta chain was carried out in a study of neoadjuvant anti-PD-1 for oral cavity cancer. Study-wide points: Non-responders to neoadjuvant nivolumab had significantly more clonal PBMC T cells than responders.

The time point here: after neoadjuvant nivolumab, at surgical resection. Analysis of PBMCs was direct, with no culture step. V shed 4 bases and J 1 base; nucleotides not matched to a gene: 4. Germline-derived CDR1 and CDR2 are MGHDK and SYGVNS. The CDR3 consists of 15 residues. For this clone: Its cognate antigen is unknown.

PBMC libraries mostly used approximately 0.5 ug of input genomic DNA, with six replicates per sample. Profiled with immunoSEQ multiplex PCR; TCRdb holds only in-frame clones, not every one. The data contain about 14,000 clones, 55% to 75% of them singletons. The receptor's source is a person aged 40 to 85 with oral cavity squamous cell carcinoma. Sequenced material: PBMCs, taken after nivolumab (anti-PD-1) treatment. The rearrangement links TRBV25-1 to TRBJ2-3; 8 nucleotides agree with TRBD2. CDR3 in amino acids: CASSVREAGTDTQYF. CDR3 DNA sequence: TGTGCCAGCAGTGTGCGGGAGGCTGGCACAGATACGCAGTATTTT.